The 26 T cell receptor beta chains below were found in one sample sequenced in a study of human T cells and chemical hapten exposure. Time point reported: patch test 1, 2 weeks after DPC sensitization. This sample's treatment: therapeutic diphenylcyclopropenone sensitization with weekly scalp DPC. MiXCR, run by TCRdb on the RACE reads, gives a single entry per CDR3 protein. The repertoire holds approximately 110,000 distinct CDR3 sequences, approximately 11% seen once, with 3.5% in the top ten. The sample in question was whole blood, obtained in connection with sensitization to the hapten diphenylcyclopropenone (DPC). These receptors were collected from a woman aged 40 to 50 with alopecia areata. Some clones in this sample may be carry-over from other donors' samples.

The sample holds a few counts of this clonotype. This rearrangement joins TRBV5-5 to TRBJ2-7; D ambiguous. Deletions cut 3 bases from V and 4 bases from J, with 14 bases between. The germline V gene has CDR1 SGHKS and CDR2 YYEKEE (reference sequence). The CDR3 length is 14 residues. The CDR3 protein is CASSSTPHFYEQYF. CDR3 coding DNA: TGTGCCAGCAGCTCCACCCCCCACTTTTACGAGCAGTACTTC.

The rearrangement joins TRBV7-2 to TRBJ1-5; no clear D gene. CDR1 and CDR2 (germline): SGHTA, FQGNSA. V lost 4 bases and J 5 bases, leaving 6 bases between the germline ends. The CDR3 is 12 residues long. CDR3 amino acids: CASSSYDQPQHF. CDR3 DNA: TGTGCCAGCAGCTCCTATGATCAGCCCCAGCATTTT.

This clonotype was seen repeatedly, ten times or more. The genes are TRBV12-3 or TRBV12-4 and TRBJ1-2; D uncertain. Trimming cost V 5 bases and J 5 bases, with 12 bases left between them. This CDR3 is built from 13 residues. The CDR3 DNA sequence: TGTGCCAGCAGTCTACCCGGGAGATATGGCTACACCTTC. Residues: CASSLPGRYGYTF.

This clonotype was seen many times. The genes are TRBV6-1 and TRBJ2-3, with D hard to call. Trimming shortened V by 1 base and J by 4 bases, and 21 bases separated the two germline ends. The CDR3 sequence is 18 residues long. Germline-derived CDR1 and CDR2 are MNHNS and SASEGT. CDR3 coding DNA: TGTGCCAGCAGTGAAGTCTTCCCCTCCCGGGTAGCATCAGATACGCAGTATTTT. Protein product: CASSEVFPSRVASDTQYF.

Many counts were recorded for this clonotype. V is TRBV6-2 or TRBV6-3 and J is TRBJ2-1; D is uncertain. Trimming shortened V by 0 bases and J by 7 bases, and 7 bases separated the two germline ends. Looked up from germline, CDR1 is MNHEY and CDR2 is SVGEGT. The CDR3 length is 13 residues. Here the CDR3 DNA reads TGTGCCAGCAGTTACTCGGAAAGGAATGAGCAGTTCTTC. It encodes CASSYSERNEQFF.

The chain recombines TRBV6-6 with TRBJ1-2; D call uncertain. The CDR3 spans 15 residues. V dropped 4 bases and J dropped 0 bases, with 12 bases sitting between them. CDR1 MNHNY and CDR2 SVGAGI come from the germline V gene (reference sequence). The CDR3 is CASSSSGLANYGYTF. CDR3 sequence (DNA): TGTGCCAGCAGTTCCTCAGGACTAGCTAACTATGGCTACACCTTC.

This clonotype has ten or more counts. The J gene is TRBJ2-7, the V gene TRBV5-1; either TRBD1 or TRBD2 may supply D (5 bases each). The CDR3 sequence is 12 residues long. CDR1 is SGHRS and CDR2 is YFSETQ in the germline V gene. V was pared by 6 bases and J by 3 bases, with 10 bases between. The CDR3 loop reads CASTGTDYEQYF. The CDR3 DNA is TGCGCCAGCACCGGGACGGACTACGAGCAGTACTTC.

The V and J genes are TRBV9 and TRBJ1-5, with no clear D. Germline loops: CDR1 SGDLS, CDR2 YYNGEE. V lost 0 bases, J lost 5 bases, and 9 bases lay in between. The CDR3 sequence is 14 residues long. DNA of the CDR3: TGTGCCAGCAGCGTAGACGGTGGATATCAGCCCCAGCATTTT. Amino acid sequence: CASSVDGGYQPQHF.

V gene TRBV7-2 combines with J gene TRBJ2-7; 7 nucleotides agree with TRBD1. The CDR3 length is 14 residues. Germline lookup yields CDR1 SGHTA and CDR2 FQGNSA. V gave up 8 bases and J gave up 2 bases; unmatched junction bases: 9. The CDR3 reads CASGETGWAYEQYF. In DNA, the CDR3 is TGTGCCAGCGGGGAGACAGGGTGGGCCTACGAGCAGTACTTC.

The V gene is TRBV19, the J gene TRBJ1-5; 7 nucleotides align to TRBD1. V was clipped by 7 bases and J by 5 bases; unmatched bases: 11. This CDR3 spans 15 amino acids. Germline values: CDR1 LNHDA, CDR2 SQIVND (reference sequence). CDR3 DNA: TGTGCCAGTATTCGGAGACAGGGTTTGGATCAGCCCCAGCATTTT. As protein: CASIRRQGLDQPQHF.

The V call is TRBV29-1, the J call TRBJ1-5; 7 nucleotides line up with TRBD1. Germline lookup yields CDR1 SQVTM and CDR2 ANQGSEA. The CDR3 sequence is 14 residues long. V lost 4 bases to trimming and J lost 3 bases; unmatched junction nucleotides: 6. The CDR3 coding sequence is TGCAGCGTTGGGGTTAGGGGGCCCAATCAGCCCCAGCATTTT. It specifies CSVGVRGPNQPQHF. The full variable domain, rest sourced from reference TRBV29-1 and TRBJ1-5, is SAVISQKPSRDICQRGTSLTIQCQVDSQVTMMFWYRQQPGQSLTLIATANQGSEATYESGFVIDKFPISRPNLTFSTLTVSNMSPEDSSIYLCSVGVRGPNQPQHFGDGTRLSIL.

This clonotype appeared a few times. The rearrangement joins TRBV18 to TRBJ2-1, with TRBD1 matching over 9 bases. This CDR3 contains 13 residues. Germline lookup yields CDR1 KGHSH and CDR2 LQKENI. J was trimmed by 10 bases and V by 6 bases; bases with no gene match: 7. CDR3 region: CASSPGQGEEQFF. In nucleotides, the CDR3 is TGTGCCAGCTCCCCGGGACAGGGCGAGGAGCAGTTCTTC.

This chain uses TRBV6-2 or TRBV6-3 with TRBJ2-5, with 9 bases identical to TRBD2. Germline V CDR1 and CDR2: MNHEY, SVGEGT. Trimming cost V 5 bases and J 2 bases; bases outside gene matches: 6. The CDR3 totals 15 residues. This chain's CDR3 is CASSPVSGGQETQYF. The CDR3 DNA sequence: TGTGCCAGCAGTCCGGTCAGCGGGGGGCAAGAGACCCAGTACTTC.

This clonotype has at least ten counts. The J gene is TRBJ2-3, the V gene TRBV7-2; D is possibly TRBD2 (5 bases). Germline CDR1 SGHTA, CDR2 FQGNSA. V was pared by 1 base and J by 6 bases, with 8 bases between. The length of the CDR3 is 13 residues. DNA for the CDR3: TGTGCCAGCAGCTTAGTAACGGGGGATACGCAGTATTTT. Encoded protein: CASSLVTGDTQYF. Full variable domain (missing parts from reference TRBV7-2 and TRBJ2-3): GAGVSQSPSNKVTEKGKDVELRCDPISGHTALYWYRQSLGQGLEFLIYFQGNSAPDKSGLPSDRFSAERTGGSVSTLTIQRTQQEDSAVYLCASSLVTGDTQYFGPGTRLTVL.

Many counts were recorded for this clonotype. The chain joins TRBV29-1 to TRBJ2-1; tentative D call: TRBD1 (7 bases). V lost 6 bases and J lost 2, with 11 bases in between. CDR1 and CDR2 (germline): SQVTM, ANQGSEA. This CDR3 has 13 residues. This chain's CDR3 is CSVGGGAYNEQFF. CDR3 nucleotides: TGCAGCGTAGGAGGGGGCGCCTACAATGAGCAGTTCTTC.

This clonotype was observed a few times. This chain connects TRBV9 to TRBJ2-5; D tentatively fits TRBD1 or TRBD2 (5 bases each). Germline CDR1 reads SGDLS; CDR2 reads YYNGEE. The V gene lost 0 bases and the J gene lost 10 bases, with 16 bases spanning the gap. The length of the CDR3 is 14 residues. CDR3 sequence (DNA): TGTGCCAGCAGCGTAGCAGGGACCCTCCTTGACCAGTACTTC. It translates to CASSVAGTLLDQYF.

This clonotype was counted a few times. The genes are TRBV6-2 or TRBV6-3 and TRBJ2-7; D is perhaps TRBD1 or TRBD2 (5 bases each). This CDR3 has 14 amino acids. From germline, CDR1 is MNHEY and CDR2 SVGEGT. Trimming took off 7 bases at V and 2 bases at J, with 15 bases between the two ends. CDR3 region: CASMRGDGPYEQYF. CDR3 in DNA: TGTGCCAGCATGCGTGGGGACGGACCCTACGAGCAGTACTTC.

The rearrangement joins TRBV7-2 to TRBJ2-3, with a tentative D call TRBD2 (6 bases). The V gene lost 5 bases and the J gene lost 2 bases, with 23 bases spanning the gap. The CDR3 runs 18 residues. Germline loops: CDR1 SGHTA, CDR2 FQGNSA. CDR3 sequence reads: CASSPQTTSSLVTDTQYF. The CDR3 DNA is TGTGCCAGCAGCCCGCAAACAACTAGCTCTCTAGTCACAGATACGCAGTATTTT.

This CDR3 is CATSKGGGYEQYF. Here the CDR3 DNA reads TGTGCCACCTCCAAGGGAGGGGGCTACGAGCAGTACTTC. V and J are TRBV19 and TRBJ2-7; a weak D match, TRBD2 (7 bases). The CDR3 extends over 13 amino acids. V lost 10 bases to trimming and J lost 3 bases, with 16 bases between them. Per germline, CDR1 LNHDA and CDR2 SQIVND (reference sequence).

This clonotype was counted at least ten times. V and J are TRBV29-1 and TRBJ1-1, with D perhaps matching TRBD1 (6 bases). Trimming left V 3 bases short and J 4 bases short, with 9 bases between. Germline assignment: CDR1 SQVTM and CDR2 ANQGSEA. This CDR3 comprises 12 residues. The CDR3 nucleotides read TGCAGCGTTGAGGGGGCCCGCACTGAAGCTTTCTTT. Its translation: CSVEGARTEAFF.

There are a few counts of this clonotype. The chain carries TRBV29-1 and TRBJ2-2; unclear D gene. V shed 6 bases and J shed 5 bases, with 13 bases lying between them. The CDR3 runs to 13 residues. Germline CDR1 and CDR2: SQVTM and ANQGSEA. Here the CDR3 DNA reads TGCAGCGTCACGTTTTCCAGGACCGGGGAGCTGTTTTTT. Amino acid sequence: CSVTFSRTGELFF.

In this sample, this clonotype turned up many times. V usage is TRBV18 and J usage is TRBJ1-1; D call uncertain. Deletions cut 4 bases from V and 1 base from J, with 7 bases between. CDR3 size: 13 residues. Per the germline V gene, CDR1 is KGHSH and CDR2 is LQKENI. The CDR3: CASSRDQNTEAFF. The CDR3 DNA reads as TGTGCCAGCTCACGGGATCAGAACACTGAAGCTTTCTTT.

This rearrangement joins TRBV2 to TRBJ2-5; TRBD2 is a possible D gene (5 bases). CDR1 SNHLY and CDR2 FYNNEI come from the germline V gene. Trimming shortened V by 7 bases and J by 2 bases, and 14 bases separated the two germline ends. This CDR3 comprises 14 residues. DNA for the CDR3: TGTGCCAGCAAAGAGGAGCGGTTACAAGAGACCCAGTACTTC. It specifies CASKEERLQETQYF.

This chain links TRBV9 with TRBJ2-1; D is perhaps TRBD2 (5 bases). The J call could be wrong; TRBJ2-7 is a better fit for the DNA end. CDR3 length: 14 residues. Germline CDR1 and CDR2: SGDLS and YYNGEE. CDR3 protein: CASSPWTGYNEQYF. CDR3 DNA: TGTGCCAGCAGTCCCTGGACTGGCTACAATGAGCAGTACTTC.

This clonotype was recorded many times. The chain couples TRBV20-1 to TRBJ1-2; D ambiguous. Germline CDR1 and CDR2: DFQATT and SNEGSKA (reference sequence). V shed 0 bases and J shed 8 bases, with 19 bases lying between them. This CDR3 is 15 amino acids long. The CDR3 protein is CSARDLDSPTWGYTF. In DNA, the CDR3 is TGCAGTGCTAGAGATCTGGACTCTCCTACTTGGGGCTACACCTTC.

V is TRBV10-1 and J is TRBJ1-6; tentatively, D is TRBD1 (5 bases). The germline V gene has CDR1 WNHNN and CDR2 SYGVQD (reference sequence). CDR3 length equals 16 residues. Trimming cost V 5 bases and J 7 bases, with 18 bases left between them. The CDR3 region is CASSLSHRSRNSPLHF. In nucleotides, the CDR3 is TGCGCCAGCAGTTTATCCCACAGGTCCCGGAATTCACCCCTCCACTTT.